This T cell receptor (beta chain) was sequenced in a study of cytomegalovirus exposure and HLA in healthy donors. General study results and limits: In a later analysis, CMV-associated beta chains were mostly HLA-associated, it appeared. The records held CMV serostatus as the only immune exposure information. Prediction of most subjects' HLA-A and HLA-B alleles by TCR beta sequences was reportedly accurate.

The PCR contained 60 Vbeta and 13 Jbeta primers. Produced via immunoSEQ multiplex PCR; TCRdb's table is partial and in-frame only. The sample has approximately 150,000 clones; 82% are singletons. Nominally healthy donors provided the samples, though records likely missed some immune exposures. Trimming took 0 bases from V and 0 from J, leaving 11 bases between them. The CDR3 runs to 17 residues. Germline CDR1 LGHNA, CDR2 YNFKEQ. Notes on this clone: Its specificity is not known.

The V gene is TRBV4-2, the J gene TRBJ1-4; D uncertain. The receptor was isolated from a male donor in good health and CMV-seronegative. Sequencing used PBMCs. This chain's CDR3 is CASSQDAGRTTNEKLFF. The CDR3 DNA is TGTGCCAGCAGCCAAGACGCGGGGAGGACAACTAATGAAAAACTGTTTTTT.